The rows below give T cell receptor beta chains drawn from one sample of a study of T cells in Graves' hyperthyroidism and ophthalmopathy. MiXCR was run by TCRdb on the multiplex PCR reads, yielding one entry per CDR3 protein. The sample shows approximately 520,000 distinct CDR3 sequences, under 25% of them seen only once. The specimen sequenced was blood. The receptors shown here come from a man younger than 35 with Graves' hyperthyroidism. Each CDR3 is given with its conserved first and last residue. D genes are given only for firm matches. The size entry is marked missing in some rows and otherwise reads once, few, many or a size class.

few	TRBV29-1	TRBJ1-1	NA	CSVVPSTYEAFF	TGCAGCGTTGTGCCAAGCACTTATGAAGCTTTCTTT
many	TRBV12-3/TRBV12-4	TRBJ1-5	TRBD1	CASSSPGGSNQPQHF	TGTGCCAGCAGTTCCCCAGGGGGCAGCAATCAGCCCCAGCATTTT
NA	TRBV2	TRBJ2-7	NA	CASSPWTAGEEQYF	TGTGCCAGCAGTCCTTGGACAGCCGGGGAGGAGCAGTACTTC
many	TRBV12-3/TRBV12-4	TRBJ1-2	NA	CASSLSGHGYTF	TGTGCCAGCAGTTTATCCGGACATGGCTACACCTTC
many	TRBV6-1	TRBJ2-5	TRBD1	CASSTDRGETQYF	TGTGCCAGCAGCACTGACAGGGGCGAGACCCAGTACTTC
many	TRBV28	TRBJ2-5	NA	CASSSPGQETQYF	TGTGCCAGCAGTTCCCCAGGGCAAGAGACCCAGTACTTC
many	TRBV28	TRBJ1-2	TRBD1	CASLSDRGVGYTF	TGTGCCAGCTTATCAGACAGGGGAGTTGGCTACACCTTC
many	TRBV6-1	TRBJ1-1	NA	CASSEAPLDTEAFF	TGTGCCAGCAGTGAAGCCCCACTTGACACTGAAGCTTTCTTT
NA	TRBV20-1	TRBJ2-3	TRBD2	CSARDLEVAGGRDTQYF	TGCAGTGCTAGAGATCTGGAGGTAGCGGGGGGCCGGGATACGCAGTATTTT
many	TRBV6-5	TRBJ1-5	TRBD1	CASSYSRTGQPQHF	TGTGCCAGCAGTTACTCGAGGACAGGTCAGCCCCAGCATTTT
many	TRBV30	TRBJ2-5	NA	CAWSSIFGETQYF	TGTGCCTGGAGCTCTATATTTGGAGAGACCCAGTACTTC
many	TRBV9	TRBJ1-2	TRBD1	CASSGPDSRGQGGYGYTF	TGTGCCAGCAGCGGACCCGACTCCAGGGGGCAGGGGGGCTATGGCTACACCTTC
NA	TRBV27	TRBJ2-7	NA	CASSSLDSPYEQYF	TGTGCCAGCAGTTCCCTAGACAGCCCCTACGAGCAGTACTTC
many	TRBV28	TRBJ2-7	TRBD1	CASSWDRGFTYEQYF	TGTGCCAGCAGTTGGGACAGGGGGTTTACCTACGAGCAGTACTTC
few	TRBV4-1	TRBJ2-5	TRBD2	CASSPVAGESETQYF	TGCGCCAGCAGCCCAGTAGCGGGGGAGAGTGAGACCCAGTACTTC
NA	TRBV6-5	TRBJ2-3	TRBD2	CASSYRAGGVTDTQYF	TGTGCCAGCAGTTATCGAGCGGGAGGGGTCACAGATACGCAGTATTTT
many	TRBV27	TRBJ1-1	NA	CASSLWRGGRSTEAFF	TGTGCCAGCAGTTTATGGAGGGGAGGGAGGAGCACTGAAGCTTTCTTT
NA	TRBV18	TRBJ1-1	NA	CASSPIGGTEAFF	TGTGCCAGCTCTCCAATTGGGGGCACTGAAGCTTTCTTT
many	TRBV30	TRBJ1-1	NA	CAWSSDFRTEAFF	TGTGCCTGGAGTTCCGATTTCCGGACTGAAGCTTTCTTT
many	TRBV6-1	TRBJ1-5	NA	CASSGTDNQPQHF	TGTGCCAGCAGTGGGACAGACAATCAGCCCCAGCATTTT
many	TRBV6-5	TRBJ2-2	TRBD2	CASSRVGLAGDTRTGELFF	TGTGCCAGCAGCCGAGTAGGACTAGCGGGGGACACAAGGACCGGGGAGCTGTTTTTT
many	TRBV11-2	TRBJ1-1	NA	CASSLVPIAEAFF	TGTGCCAGCAGCTTAGTCCCCATCGCTGAAGCTTTCTTT
NA	TRBV10-3	TRBJ2-5	TRBD1	CAISRQGETQYF	TGTGCCATCAGCCGACAGGGAGAGACCCAGTACTTC
many	TRBV28	TRBJ1-2	NA	CASSRGTSSNYGYTF	TGTGCCAGCAGTCGGGGGACAAGTTCTAACTATGGCTACACCTTC
many	TRBV27	TRBJ2-7	NA	CASGWTHRLEYF	TGTGCCAGCGGATGGACTCATCGCCTAGAGTACTTC
few	TRBV11-2	TRBJ2-2	NA	CASSLRAGVLYTGELFF	TGTGCCAGCAGCTTAAGGGCAGGGGTTCTCTACACCGGGGAGCTGTTTTTT
many	TRBV10-3	TRBJ1-1	TRBD1	CAISDRQGSTEAFF	TGTGCCATCAGTGATCGACAGGGTTCGACTGAAGCTTTCTTT
few	TRBV20-1	TRBJ1-5	TRBD1	CSALGRGDYSNQPQHF	TGCAGTGCTCTCGGCAGGGGGGATTATAGCAATCAGCCCCAGCATTTT
many	TRBV6-1	TRBJ2-2	TRBD1	CASRRQGSTGELFF	TGTGCCAGCAGACGACAGGGAAGCACCGGGGAGCTGTTTTTT
few	TRBV7-7	TRBJ2-2	TRBD1	CASSAGTGMNTGELFF	TGTGCCAGCAGCGCCGGGACAGGGATGAACACCGGGGAGCTGTTTTTT
few	TRBV5-1	TRBJ1-1	NA	CASKVGSMNTEAFF	TGCGCCAGCAAGGTCGGCTCCATGAACACTGAAGCTTTCTTT
many	TRBV7-8	TRBJ1-5	TRBD1	CASSFADRNNQPQHF	TGTGCCAGCAGCTTTGCGGACAGGAACAATCAGCCCCAGCATTTT
many	TRBV7-2	TRBJ2-7	NA	CASRPTRVSRREQYF	TGTGCCAGCAGACCTACTAGGGTCTCTCGACGGGAGCAGTACTTC
once	TRBV4-1	TRBJ1-1	NA	CASRTGNTEACF	TGCGCCAGCAGAACTGGCAACACTGAAGCTTGCTTT
NA	TRBV19	TRBJ2-4	NA	CASSIETSPTSGNIQYF	TGTGCCAGTAGTATAGAGACATCCCCGACCTCCGGGAACATTCAGTACTTC
NA	TRBV6-1	TRBJ1-5	TRBD1	CASRAGTGGGQPQHF	TGTGCCAGCAGGGCCGGAACAGGGGGCGGTCAGCCCCAGCATTTT
many	TRBV6-5	TRBJ2-5	NA	CASSYTPKETQYF	TGTGCCAGCAGTTACACGCCTAAAGAGACCCAGTACTTC
NA	TRBV28	TRBJ2-7	TRBD1	CASSLSGQAWEQYF	TGTGCCAGCAGTTTATCTGGACAGGCGTGGGAGCAGTACTTC
few	TRBV28	TRBJ2-5	NA	CASSPRGIETQYF	TGTGCCAGCAGTCCCAGGGGTATAGAGACCCAGTACTTC
many	TRBV6-1	TRBJ1-1	NA	CASSEVHITEAFF	TGTGCCAGCAGTGAAGTACACATCACTGAAGCTTTCTTT
many	TRBV28	TRBJ2-6	NA	CASSFPDITGANVLTF	TGTGCCAGCAGTTTCCCCGACATAACTGGGGCCAACGTCCTGACTTTC
NA	TRBV28	TRBJ2-7	NA	CASSLGSGTVNEQYF	TGTGCCAGCAGTTTGGGTTCAGGGACCGTGAACGAGCAGTACTTC
once	TRBV11-3	TRBJ2-5	TRBD2	CASEKTSSLAAQYF	TGTGCCAGCGAGAAGACTAGCTCCCTGGCTGCCCAGTACTTC
NA	TRBV6-1	TRBJ2-7	TRBD2	CASSEDSGSNHEQYF	TGTGCCAGCAGTGAAGATAGCGGGAGTAATCACGAGCAGTACTTC
NA	TRBV11-2	TRBJ1-2	TRBD1	CASSLRRQGVPRSNYGYTF	TGTGCCAGCAGCCTTCGACGACAGGGGGTTCCCCGATCTAACTATGGCTACACCTTC
many	TRBV20-1	TRBJ2-5	TRBD2	CSARERGGLQETQYF	TGCAGTGCTAGAGAGCGGGGGGGCCTTCAAGAGACCCAGTACTTC
few	TRBV28	TRBJ2-2	NA	CASSLRPPTGELFF	TGTGCCAGCAGTTTAAGGCCCCCCACCGGGGAGCTGTTTTTT
NA	TRBV7-8	TRBJ2-2	TRBD2	CASSSYPVAGEDTGELFF	TGTGCCAGCAGCTCATACCCAGTAGCGGGGGAGGACACCGGGGAGCTGTTTTTT